Below, 5 T cell receptor beta chains from the same sample are listed, as sequenced in a study of cytomegalovirus exposure and HLA in healthy donors. The PCR had 60 Vbeta and 13 Jbeta primers. Sequenced by immunoSEQ multiplex PCR; TCRdb stores in-frame clones only, minus some. This table has around 150,000 clones, around 80% appearing once. Input material: PBMCs. The source of these receptors is a middle-aged man in good health and CMV-seropositive.

This clone was detected once. This chain uses TRBV13 with TRBJ1-2; D is perhaps TRBD1 (6 bases). Per the germline V gene, CDR1 is PRHDT and CDR2 is FYEKMQ (reference sequence). There are 15 residues in the CDR3. V was pared by 5 bases and J by 3 bases, with 16 bases between. CDR3 loop: CASSVATGGDYGYTF. For the CDR3, the DNA is TGTGCCAGCAGCGTCGCAACGGGGGGCGACTATGGCTACACCTTC.

This clone has a single count. The chain is built from TRBV4-1 and TRBJ2-1; 7 bases match TRBD2. The germline V gene has CDR1 MGHRA and CDR2 YSYEKL. CDR3 length: 17 amino acids. V lost 0 bases to trimming and J lost 0 bases; unmatched junction nucleotides: 5. Here the CDR3 reads CASSQDWGGSSYNEQFF. CDR3 coding DNA: TGCGCCAGCAGCCAAGATTGGGGCGGGAGCTCCTACAATGAGCAGTTCTTC.

The CDR3 reads CASSGGAGESVDEQFF. In DNA, the CDR3 is TGTGCCAGCAGTGGGGGAGCGGGGGAGTCAGTTGATGAGCAGTTCTTC. V gene TRBV2 combines with J gene TRBJ2-1; 8 nucleotides agree with TRBD2. The V gene's germline CDR1 is SNHLY and CDR2 FYNNEI. The CDR3 extends over 16 amino acids. V shed 4 bases and J 8 bases; nucleotides not matched to a gene: 13.

The chain employs TRBV27 and TRBJ2-1; D perhaps matches TRBD2 (6 bases). The CDR3 has 14 amino acids. Germline V gives CDR1 MNHEY, CDR2 SMNVEV (reference sequence). V lost 4 bases and J 7 bases, leaving 14 bases between the germline ends. The DNA of the CDR3 is TGTGCCAGCAGTTCCGGGACTGGGGTGAATGAGCAGTTCTTC. As protein: CASSSGTGVNEQFF.

V and J are TRBV29-1 and TRBJ1-1; tentative D call: TRBD1 (6 bases). Per germline, CDR1 SQVTM and CDR2 ANQGSEA. The length of the CDR3 is 12 residues. The CDR3 here is CSVIRGNTEAFF. CDR3 sequence (DNA): TGCAGTGTAATCAGGGGAAACACTGAAGCTTTCTTT.